This T cell receptor beta chain was observed in a study of control samples from healthy donors and cancer patients. This CDR3 contains 20 residues. The method was immunoSEQ multiplex PCR; TCRdb's version includes in-frame clones alone and lacks a portion of them. The sample has roughly 370,000 clones; approximately 90% are singletons. Sample: PBMCs. This chain connects TRBV7-5 to TRBJ2-2; the D call of TRBD1 is as the table states it, not checked on the DNA. TRBV7-5 is a known pseudogene. This TCR was recovered from a man between 35 and 55 years old with head and neck cancer. CDR3 amino acids: CARSSEGVSSPRGEHRGAVF. The DNA of the CDR3 is TGTGCCAGAAGCTCAGAGGGGGTTAGTTCCCCCCGGGGTGAACACCGGGGAGCTGTTTTT.